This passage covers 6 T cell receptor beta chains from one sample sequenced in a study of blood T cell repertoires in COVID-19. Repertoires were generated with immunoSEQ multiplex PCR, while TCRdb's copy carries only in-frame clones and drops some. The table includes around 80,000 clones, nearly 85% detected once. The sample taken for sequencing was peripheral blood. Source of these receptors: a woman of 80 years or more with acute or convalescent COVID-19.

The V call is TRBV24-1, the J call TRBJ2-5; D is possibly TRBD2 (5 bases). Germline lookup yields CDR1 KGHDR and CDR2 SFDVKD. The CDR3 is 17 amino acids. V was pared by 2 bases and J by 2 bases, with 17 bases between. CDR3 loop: CATSDYVASVGQETQYF. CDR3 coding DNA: TGTGCCACCAGTGATTATGTAGCGTCAGTTGGGCAAGAGACCCAGTACTTC.

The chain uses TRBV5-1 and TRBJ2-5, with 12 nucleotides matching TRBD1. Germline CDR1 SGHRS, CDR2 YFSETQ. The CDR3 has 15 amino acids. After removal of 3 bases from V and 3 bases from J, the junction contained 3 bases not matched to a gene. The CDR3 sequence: CASSYGTGGKETQYF. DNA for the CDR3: TGCGCCAGCAGCTATGGGACAGGGGGCAAAGAGACCCAGTACTTC.

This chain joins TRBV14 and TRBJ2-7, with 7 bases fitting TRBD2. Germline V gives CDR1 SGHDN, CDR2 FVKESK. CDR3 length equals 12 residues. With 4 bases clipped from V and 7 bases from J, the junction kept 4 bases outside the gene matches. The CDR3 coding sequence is TGTGCCAGCAGCCGAGCCGGGGGGGAGCAGTACTTC. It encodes CASSRAGGEQYF.

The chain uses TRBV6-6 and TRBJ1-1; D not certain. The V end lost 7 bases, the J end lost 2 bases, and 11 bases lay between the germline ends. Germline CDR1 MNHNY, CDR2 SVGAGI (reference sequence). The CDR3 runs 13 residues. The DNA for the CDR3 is TGTGCCAGCACCATGGGCGTCAACACTGAAGCTTTCTTT. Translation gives CASTMGVNTEAFF.

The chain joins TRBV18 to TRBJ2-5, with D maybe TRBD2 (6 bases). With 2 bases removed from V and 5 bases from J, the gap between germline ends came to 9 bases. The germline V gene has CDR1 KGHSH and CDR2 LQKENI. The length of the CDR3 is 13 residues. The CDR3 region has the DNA TGTGCCAGCTCACCATCTCGGGAGGAGACCCAGTACTTC. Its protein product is CASSPSREETQYF.

The CDR3 coding sequence is TGTGCCAGCAGTTTTGCGGGGGGCCGCTTTCGAGAGACCCAGTACTTC. Amino acids: CASSFAGGRFRETQYF. The genes are TRBV28 and TRBJ2-5; 8 bases line up with TRBD2. Losses at the gene ends were 3 bases for V and 4 bases for J; bases not matched to a gene: 10. The CDR3 spans 16 residues. The germline V gene encodes CDR1 MDHEN and CDR2 SYDVKM. Complete variable domain (other parts from reference TRBV28 and TRBJ2-5): DVKVTQSSRYLVKRTGEKVFLECVQDMDHENMFWYRQDPGLGLRLIYFSYDVKMKEKGDIPEGYSVSREKKERFSLILESASTNQTSMYLCASSFAGGRFRETQYFGPGTRLLVL.